This T cell receptor (beta chain) was recorded in a study of blood T cell repertoires in COVID-19. On the study more broadly: Spain, Italy and the United States supplied samples that represented acute and convalescent COVID-19.

Recruitment covered about 25 US areas and drew participants whose ages spanned roughly 18 to 90 years. Donors were grouped by their self-reported clinical history. Exposed participants came across a COVID-19 case within 2 weeks before study entry. This clone turned up a few times. V gave up 4 bases and J gave up 3 bases, with 24 bases separating them. Germline V CDR1 and CDR2: GTSNPN, SVGIG (reference sequence). The CDR3 spans 17 residues. The table came from immunoSEQ multiplex PCR; TCRdb's copy has only in-frame clones and leaves some out. The table lists approximately 200,000 clones, about 90% of them singletons, with under 4.5% in the top ten.

This clonotype was sampled from a woman aged 30 to 39 who had been exposed to COVID-19. Sequencing was carried out using PBMCs or T cells enriched from blood (not recorded which). The chain is built from TRBV30 and TRBJ1-1; tentatively, D is TRBD1 (6 bases). DNA for the CDR3: TGTGCCTGGACTCCGGTTAGTGGGGGCCCCCCTTACACTGAAGCTTTCTTT. Amino acids: CAWTPVSGGPPYTEAFF.